The rows below give T cell receptor beta chains drawn from one sample of a study of T cell repertoires in cytomegalovirus infection. TCRdb reprocessed the reads with MiXCR, giving one entry per CDR3 protein. This sample has about 890,000 distinct CDR3 sequences, with 31% found just once. Their recognized antigens are unknown. This specimen was cultured CD8+ T cells from PBMCs, taken from culture after CMV antigen stimulation. Receptor source: a human donor in good health (CMV status not recorded). Some clones in this sample may be carry-over from other donors' samples. Both conserved end residues are part of each CDR3. D genes are given only for firm matches. Where a row states a size, it is once, few, many or the class of an expanded clone; other rows omit it.

DNA: TGTGCCAGCAGCCTTTTTGGGGCAGCCAGCACAGATACGCAGTATTTT
CDR3: CASSLFGAASTDTQYF
size: few
J: TRBJ2-3
V: TRBV28
D: -

DNA: TGCGCCAGCAGCCAGAAGACTAGCGGGGGCCGGCCTCAAGAGACCCAGTACTTC
CDR3: CASSQKTSGGRPQETQYF
size: -
J: TRBJ2-5
V: TRBV4-1
D: TRBD2

DNA: TGTGCCAGCAGCTCCCTTAGGGGGCCGGGCGGGGAGCTGTTTTTT
CDR3: CASSSLRGPGGELFF
size: -
J: TRBJ2-2
V: TRBV11-1
D: TRBD1

DNA: TGTGCCAGCTCACCGAGGGGGACCTCCTACGAGCAGTACTTC
CDR3: CASSPRGTSYEQYF
size: many
J: TRBJ2-7
V: TRBV18
D: -

DNA: TGTGCCAGCAGCTCGATATGGGATACGCAGTATTTT
CDR3: CASSSIWDTQYF
size: many
J: TRBJ2-3
V: TRBV7-2
D: -

DNA: TGTGCCAGCAGCTCTAGCCGTACAGGGAGGTCAGATACGCAGTATTTT
CDR3: CASSSSRTGRSDTQYF
size: -
J: TRBJ2-3
V: TRBV11-2
D: -

DNA: TGTGCCAGCAGCCCCGAGGATAACCTATATGGCTACACCTTC
CDR3: CASSPEDNLYGYTF
size: -
J: TRBJ1-2
V: TRBV7-8
D: -

DNA: TGTGCCAGCAGCCCCCGGGCGGTGATCTACAATGAGCAGTTCTTC
CDR3: CASSPRAVIYNEQFF
size: many
J: TRBJ2-1
V: TRBV7-8
D: -

DNA: TGTGCCAGCAGCGCGAGCGGGGCTGTCCCCGGCTATGGCTACACCTTC
CDR3: CASSASGAVPGYGYTF
size: few
J: TRBJ1-2
V: TRBV5-4
D: -

DNA: TGTGCCAGCAGTTTTGGGCGGCTAGATACGCAGTATTTT
CDR3: CASSFGRLDTQYF
size: -
J: TRBJ2-3
V: TRBV27
D: -

DNA: TGTGCCAGCAGTGACCATCTGAACACTGAAGCTTTCTTT
CDR3: CASSDHLNTEAFF
size: -
J: TRBJ1-1
V: TRBV2
D: -

DNA: TGTGTCAGCAGCTTAAGAAGGGCCGATACGCAGTATTTT
CDR3: CVSSLRRADTQYF
size: -
J: TRBJ2-3
V: TRBV7-6
D: -

DNA: TGTGCCAGCAGTGGTGACAGCTTCTACGAGCAGTACTTC
CDR3: CASSGDSFYEQYF
size: few
J: TRBJ2-7
V: TRBV12-3/TRBV12-4
D: -

DNA: TGTGCCAGCAGTGTAGTCAGGGATGGGGTGAACACTGAAGCTTTCTTT
CDR3: CASSVVRDGVNTEAFF
size: -
J: TRBJ1-1
V: TRBV2
D: -

DNA: TGTGCCAGCAGCCTACCTGGGGCCGGGACAGAAGAGACCCAGTACTTC
CDR3: CASSLPGAGTEETQYF
size: few
J: TRBJ2-5
V: TRBV7-9
D: TRBD1

DNA: TGTGCCAGCAGTTTTTACCGGGACAGGAATTCACCCCTCCACTTT
CDR3: CASSFYRDRNSPLHF
size: few
J: TRBJ1-6
V: TRBV27
D: TRBD1

DNA: TGTGCCAGCAGCTTACACCCCGGGAGCCTACACAATGAGCAGTTCTTC
CDR3: CASSLHPGSLHNEQFF
size: few
J: TRBJ2-1
V: TRBV7-9
D: -

DNA: TGTGCCAGCAGTGACCCGGTGCACCGTAGCAATCAGCCCCAGCATTTT
CDR3: CASSDPVHRSNQPQHF
size: few
J: TRBJ1-5
V: TRBV6-1
D: -

DNA: TGTGCCAGCAGTTACTCCCGGGGGGCGATGAGCACAGATACGCAGTATTTT
CDR3: CASSYSRGAMSTDTQYF
size: -
J: TRBJ2-3
V: TRBV6-5
D: -

DNA: TGTGCCAGCAGCTTAGGCCTTCGGATAGGGGACGAGCAGTACTTC
CDR3: CASSLGLRIGDEQYF
size: few
J: TRBJ2-7
V: TRBV13
D: -

DNA: TGTGCCAGCAGTTACTCAGGGGCAAACTATGGCTACACCTTC
CDR3: CASSYSGANYGYTF
size: -
J: TRBJ1-2
V: TRBV6-5
D: -

DNA: TGTGCCACCCAAACAGGGGATCGGAGCAATCAGCCCCAGCATTTT
CDR3: CATQTGDRSNQPQHF
size: -
J: TRBJ1-5
V: TRBV24-1
D: TRBD1

DNA: TGTGCCAGCAGGAGACCTGGTGCGAACACCGGGGAGCTGTTTTTT
CDR3: CASRRPGANTGELFF
size: -
J: TRBJ2-2
V: TRBV12-3/TRBV12-4
D: -